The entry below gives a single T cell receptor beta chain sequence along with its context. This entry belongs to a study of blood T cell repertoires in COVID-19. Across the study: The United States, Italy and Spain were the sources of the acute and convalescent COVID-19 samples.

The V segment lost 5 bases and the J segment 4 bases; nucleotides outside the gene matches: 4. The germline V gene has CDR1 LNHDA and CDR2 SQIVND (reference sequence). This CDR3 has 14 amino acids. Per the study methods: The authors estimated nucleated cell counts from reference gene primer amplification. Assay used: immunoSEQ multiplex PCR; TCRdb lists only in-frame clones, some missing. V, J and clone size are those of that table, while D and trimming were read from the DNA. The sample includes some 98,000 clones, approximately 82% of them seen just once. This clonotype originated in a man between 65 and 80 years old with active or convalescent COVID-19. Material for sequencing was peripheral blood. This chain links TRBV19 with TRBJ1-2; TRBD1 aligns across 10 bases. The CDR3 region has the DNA TGTGCCAGTAGTTCGGGACAGGGGAGCTATGGCTACACCTTC. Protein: CASSSGQGSYGYTF.